Given below is one T cell receptor (beta chain) in context. TCRdb's table, derived via immunoSEQ multiplex PCR, lists solely in-frame clones and lacks some. Counted here are roughly 200,000 clones, about 85% occurring once; the ten biggest clones make up around 12%. The sample belongs to a study of blood T cell repertoires in COVID-19. In the study overall: PBMCs, B-cell-depleted T cells, or T cells provided the cDNA or gDNA that made up the material.

The receptor was isolated from a woman aged 18-35 years who had recovered from COVID-19. The sample comprised peripheral blood.

The CDR3 is CASRLDSYSNQPQHF. CDR3 DNA: TGTGCCAGCAGATTGGACAGTTATAGCAATCAGCCCCAGCATTTT. The rearrangement joins TRBV6-5 to TRBJ1-5, with D tentatively TRBD1 (6 bases). V lost 6 bases and J 0 bases, leaving 12 bases between the germline ends. Germline V gene lookup returns CDR1 MNHEY and CDR2 SVGAGI. The CDR3 consists of 15 residues.